This T cell receptor (beta chain) was sequenced in a study of CD8+CD57+ T cells in acquired aplastic anemia. For the study at large: Sorted CD4+ plus CD8+ cells gave DNA averaging roughly 3 ug.

Points on this clonotype: Germline and junction disagree at one end, which may indicate a read error.

Germline V lookup: CDR1 SGHTA, CDR2 FQGNSA. The CDR3 consists of 16 residues. Genomic DNA templated the TCR beta VDJ and CDR3 profiling. Each CDR3 protein gets one entry after TCRdb re-called the reads with MiXCR. This sample has 200,000 to 300,000 distinct CDR3 sequences, with around 82% found just once. Whoever was chosen for sequencing had shown CD8+CD57+ cell expansion by flow cytometry. Patients were therapy-naive when their blood was sampled. The sequence was obtained from a human donor with aplastic anemia. The chain carries TRBV7-2 and TRBJ1-6; D not resolved. Sequenced: sorted CD4+, CD8+, or CD8+CD57+ T cells (not recorded which) from PBMCs. CDR3 region: CASSFGEGGQNSLLHF. The CDR3 DNA sequence: TGTGCCAGCAGCTTTGGGGAGGGCGGCCAGAATTCACTCCTCCACTTT.